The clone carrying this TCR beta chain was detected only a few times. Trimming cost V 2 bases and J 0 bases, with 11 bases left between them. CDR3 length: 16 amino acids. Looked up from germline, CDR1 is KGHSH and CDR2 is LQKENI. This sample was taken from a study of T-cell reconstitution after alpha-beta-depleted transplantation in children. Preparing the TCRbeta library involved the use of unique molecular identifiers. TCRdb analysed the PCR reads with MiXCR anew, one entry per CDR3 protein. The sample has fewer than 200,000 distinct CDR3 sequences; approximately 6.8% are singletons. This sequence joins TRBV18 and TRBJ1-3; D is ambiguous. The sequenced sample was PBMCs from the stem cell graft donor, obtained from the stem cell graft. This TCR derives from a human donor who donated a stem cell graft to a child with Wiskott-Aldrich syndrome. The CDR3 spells CASSPAGAHSGNTIYF. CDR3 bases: TGTGCCAGCTCACCAGCGGGTGCCCACTCTGGAAACACCATATATTTT.